Below are 7 T cell receptor beta chains sequenced from a single sample in a study of blood T cell repertoires in COVID-19 (dated by TCRdb to 2018 to 2020). Libraries were made using the immunoSEQ multiplex PCR assay. Here the immuneACCESS table is served through TCRdb, limited to in-frame sequences with V and J called. Missing clones are a known gap in these copies; in checked studies unresolved V genes cover under half, and the rest lacks a known reason. Present in this sample are 160,000 or so clones, 85% to 90% of which were seen just once. 3.5% to 4.5% of the sample is taken by the ten largest. The sample taken for sequencing was peripheral blood. These receptors originate from a woman in her seventies with acute or convalescent COVID-19.

Note on this clone: This sample also contains other DNA sequences that code for the same CDR3. The chain uses TRBV27 and TRBJ2-5; D gene unclear. Germline V lookup: CDR1 MNHEY, CDR2 SMNVEV (reference sequence). The V gene lost 8 bases and the J gene lost 4 bases, with 17 bases spanning the gap. There are 14 residues in the CDR3. The chain's CDR3 is CASAATATGETQYF. CDR3 sequence (DNA): TGTGCCAGCGCAGCGACGGCCACGGGAGAGACCCAGTACTTC.

The chain joins TRBV10-1 to TRBJ2-1; 7 nucleotides align to TRBD2. The CDR3 sequence is 15 residues long. The germline V gene has CDR1 WNHNN and CDR2 SYGVQD (reference sequence). Trimming took 6 bases from V and 8 from J; bases not matched to a gene: 13. The CDR3 bases are TGCGCCAGCAGGCCGATCGTCGGGGGGAGGGATGAGCAGTTCTTC. Translated: CASRPIVGGRDEQFF.

The rearrangement uses TRBV2 and TRBJ2-5; tentative D call: TRBD2 (5 bases). Per germline, CDR1 SNHLY and CDR2 FYNNEI. Trimming took 7 bases from V and 3 from J, leaving 15 bases between them. The CDR3 runs to 14 residues. CDR3 in amino acids: CASTLWLAKETQYF. The DNA for the CDR3 is TGTGCCAGCACCCTGTGGTTAGCGAAAGAGACCCAGTACTTC.

The chain uses TRBV20-1 and TRBJ2-7; tentatively, D is TRBD2 (5 bases). Germline CDR1 is DFQATT and CDR2 is SNEGSKA (reference sequence). The CDR3 consists of 11 residues. The V gene lost 3 bases and the J gene lost 3 bases, with 6 bases spanning the gap. DNA for the CDR3: TGCAGTGCTAGGGAGGACTACGAGCAGTACTTC. It specifies CSAREDYEQYF.

V is TRBV15 and J is TRBJ2-1; 8 nucleotides agree with TRBD2. The ends lost 3 bases at V and 7 bases at J; junction bases unmatched: 8. CDR1 is LNHNV, CDR2 YYDKDF, per germline (reference sequence). The CDR3 has 15 amino acids. This CDR3 reads CATSRYTSGLNEQFF. Written as DNA, the CDR3 is TGTGCCACCAGCAGGTATACTAGCGGACTAAATGAGCAGTTCTTC.

The chain has TRBV12-3 or TRBV12-4 and TRBJ1-2, with TRBD1 matching 7 bases. This CDR3 contains 13 residues. The ends lost 6 bases at V and 4 bases at J; junction bases unmatched: 5. CDR3 residues: CASSPGTVYGYTF. The CDR3 DNA reads TGTGCCAGCAGCCCCGGGACAGTCTATGGCTACACCTTC.

The V call is TRBV2, the J call TRBJ2-7; D uncertain. V lost 6 bases and J 3 bases, leaving 6 bases between the germline ends. Germline V gene data show CDR1 as SNHLY and CDR2 as FYNNEI. This CDR3 has 11 amino acids. This CDR3 reads CASSAVYEQYF. Written as DNA, the CDR3 is TGTGCCAGCAGCGCAGTCTACGAGCAGTACTTC.